The clone carrying this TCR beta chain was seen more than once but under ten times. The germline V gene encodes CDR1 DFQATT and CDR2 SNEGSKA (reference sequence). The trim removed 3 bases at V and 0 bases at J, leaving 3 bases unmatched. This CDR3 spans 14 amino acids. The data are from a study of patients and donors after allogeneic stem cell transplantation. TCRdb analysed the RT-PCR reads with MiXCR anew, one entry per CDR3 protein. This sample carries 37,000 or so distinct CDR3 sequences, roughly 30% of them seen once, and the ten largest clones take approximately 79%. This chain connects TRBV20-1 to TRBJ2-7, with TRBD1 matching 9 bases. The source material was blood, either unsorted or a sorted T cell fraction (not recorded which). The sequence was obtained from a human donor who was either an allogeneic HSCT recipient or a stem cell or donor lymphocyte infusion donor (not recorded which). It is not recorded whose cells these are; they may come from a transplant donor. Here the CDR3 reads CSASDRGTSYEQYF. In DNA form, the CDR3 reads TGCAGTGCTAGCGACAGGGGGACCTCCTACGAGCAGTACTTC.